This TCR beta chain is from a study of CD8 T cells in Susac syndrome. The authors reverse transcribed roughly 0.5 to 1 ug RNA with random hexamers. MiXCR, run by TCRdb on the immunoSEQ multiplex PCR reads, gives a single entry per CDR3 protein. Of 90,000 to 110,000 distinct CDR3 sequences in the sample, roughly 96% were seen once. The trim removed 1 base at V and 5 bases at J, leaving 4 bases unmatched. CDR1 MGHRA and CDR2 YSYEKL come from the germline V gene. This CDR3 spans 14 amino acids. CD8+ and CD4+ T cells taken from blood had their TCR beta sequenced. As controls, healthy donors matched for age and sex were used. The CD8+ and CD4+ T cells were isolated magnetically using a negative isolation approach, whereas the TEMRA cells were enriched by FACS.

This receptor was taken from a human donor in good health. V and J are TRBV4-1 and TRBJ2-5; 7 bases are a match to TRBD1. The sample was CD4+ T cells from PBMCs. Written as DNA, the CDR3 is TGCGCCAGCAGCCAAGGCCCGACAGGGGAGACCCAGTACTTC. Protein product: CASSQGPTGETQYF.